These 7 T cell receptor beta chains were sequenced from one sample in a study of cytomegalovirus exposure and HLA in healthy donors. Use of 60 Vbeta and 13 Jbeta primers characterized the PCR. Measured with immunoSEQ multiplex PCR; TCRdb has only the in-frame clones, and not every one. The sample carries 180,000 or so clones, more than 60% recorded once. Sequenced material: PBMCs. The receptors originated from a woman aged 40 to 50 in good health and CMV-seropositive.

As to this clone: Other DNA sequences in this specimen translate into the identical CDR3. The chain joins TRBV19 to TRBJ1-1; tentative D call: TRBD1 (6 bases). Germline CDR1 reads LNHDA; CDR2 reads SQIVND (reference sequence). Between the trimmed V and J ends, which lost 6 bases and 1 base, there was a span of 12 bases. CDR3 length: 14 residues. The CDR3 spells CASRQDRTNTEAFF. CDR3 in DNA: TGTGCCAGTAGACAGGACAGAACGAACACTGAAGCTTTCTTT.

This clone showed up just a few times. This rearrangement joins TRBV28 to TRBJ2-5; the D is unclear. CDR3 length equals 12 residues. Germline V gene lookup returns CDR1 MDHEN and CDR2 SYDVKM. V was pared by 5 bases and J by 5 bases, with 9 bases between. The CDR3 region has the DNA TGTGCCAGCAGTAGCCCTACGGAGACCCAGTACTTC. Translating gives CASSSPTETQYF.

This chain links TRBV7-9 with TRBJ2-1, with TRBD2 matching over 12 bases. Germline assignment: CDR1 SEHNR and CDR2 FQNEAQ (reference sequence). V lost 2 bases to trimming and J lost 5 bases; unmatched junction nucleotides: 1. This CDR3 contains 15 residues. CDR3 coding DNA: TGTGCCAGCAGCTTAACTAGCGGGAGGAACAATGAGCAGTTCTTC. It is translated as CASSLTSGRNNEQFF.

The gene calls are TRBV19 and TRBJ2-7; 9 bases align to TRBD2. CDR3 length: 15 residues. In germline, CDR1 is LNHDA, CDR2 SQIVND (reference sequence). V gave up 2 bases and J gave up 3 bases; unmatched junction bases: 5. The CDR3 DNA reads TGTGCCAGTAGTATATGGCTAGCGGGGAACTACGAGCAGTACTTC. The encoded protein is CASSIWLAGNYEQYF.

This clone was seen a handful of times. The chain employs TRBV29-1 and TRBJ1-2; 10 bases agree with TRBD1. J lost 6 bases, V lost 4 bases, and 8 bases had no gene match. CDR1 SQVTM and CDR2 ANQGSEA come from the germline V gene. The CDR3 spans 14 residues. The CDR3 is CSVAPGTGVDGYTF. The CDR3 DNA follows: TGCAGCGTTGCCCCCGGGACAGGGGTAGATGGCTACACCTTC.

The count of this clone is one. This chain links TRBV5-4 with TRBJ1-3; weak D call: TRBD1 (6 bases). Looked up from germline, CDR1 is SGHNT and CDR2 is YYREEE (reference sequence). CDR3 length: 17 residues. Trimming stripped 0 bases from V and 3 bases from J, with 16 bases between. CDR3 bases: TGTGCCAGCAGCTTGGAGGGGACATCTCCGCTTGGAAACACCATATATTTT. It specifies CASSLEGTSPLGNTIYF.

Written as DNA, the CDR3 is TGCGCCAGCAGCTTTACAGGGGGCGTCTCTGGGGCCAACGTCCTGACTTTC. Protein product: CASSFTGGVSGANVLTF. This chain connects TRBV5-1 to TRBJ2-6, with 9 bases lining up with TRBD1. Losses at the gene ends were 2 bases for V and 0 bases for J; bases not matched to a gene: 3. Germline assignment: CDR1 SGHRS and CDR2 YFSETQ. The CDR3 contains 17 residues.